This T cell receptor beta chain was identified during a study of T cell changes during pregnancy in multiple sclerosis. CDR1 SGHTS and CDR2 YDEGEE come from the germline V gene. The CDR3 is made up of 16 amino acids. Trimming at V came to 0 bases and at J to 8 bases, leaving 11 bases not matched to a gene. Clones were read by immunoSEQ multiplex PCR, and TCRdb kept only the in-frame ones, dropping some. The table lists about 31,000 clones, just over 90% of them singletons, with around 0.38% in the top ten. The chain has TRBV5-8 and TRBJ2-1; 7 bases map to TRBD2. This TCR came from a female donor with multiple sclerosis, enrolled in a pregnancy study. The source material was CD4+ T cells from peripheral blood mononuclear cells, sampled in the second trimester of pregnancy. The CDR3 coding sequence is TGTGCCAGCAGCTTGGATGCGGGAGAGGGCACCTATGAGCAGTTCTTC. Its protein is CASSLDAGEGTYEQFF.